The clone carrying this TCR beta chain was counted only a few times. Its cognate antigen is unknown. Baseline was the first blood sampling point, followed by cycle 4 day 1 and cycle 7 day 1. The data originate from a study of OX40 agonist ivuxolimab in advanced cancers. Clones were read by immunoSEQ multiplex PCR, and TCRdb kept only the in-frame ones, dropping some. This sample has about 53,000 clones, with roughly 88% found just once. The CDR3 runs to 13 residues. Germline lookup yields CDR1 SGHRS and CDR2 YFSETQ. With 0 bases removed from V and 11 bases from J, the gap between germline ends came to 14 bases. Study-wide results and limits: Antigen specificity was not determined for the expanded peripheral T cells.

The sequenced sample was CD4+ or CD8+ T cells sorted from blood, obtained in a trial of the OX40 agonist ivuxolimab. The sequence was collected from an adult with an advanced solid tumor such as melanoma, head and neck, liver or kidney cancer. The V gene is TRBV5-1, the J gene TRBJ1-1; D is unresolved. CDR3 sequence: CASSLDQPSRAFF. For the CDR3, the DNA is TGCGCCAGCAGCTTGGACCAGCCCAGTAGGGCTTTCTTT.